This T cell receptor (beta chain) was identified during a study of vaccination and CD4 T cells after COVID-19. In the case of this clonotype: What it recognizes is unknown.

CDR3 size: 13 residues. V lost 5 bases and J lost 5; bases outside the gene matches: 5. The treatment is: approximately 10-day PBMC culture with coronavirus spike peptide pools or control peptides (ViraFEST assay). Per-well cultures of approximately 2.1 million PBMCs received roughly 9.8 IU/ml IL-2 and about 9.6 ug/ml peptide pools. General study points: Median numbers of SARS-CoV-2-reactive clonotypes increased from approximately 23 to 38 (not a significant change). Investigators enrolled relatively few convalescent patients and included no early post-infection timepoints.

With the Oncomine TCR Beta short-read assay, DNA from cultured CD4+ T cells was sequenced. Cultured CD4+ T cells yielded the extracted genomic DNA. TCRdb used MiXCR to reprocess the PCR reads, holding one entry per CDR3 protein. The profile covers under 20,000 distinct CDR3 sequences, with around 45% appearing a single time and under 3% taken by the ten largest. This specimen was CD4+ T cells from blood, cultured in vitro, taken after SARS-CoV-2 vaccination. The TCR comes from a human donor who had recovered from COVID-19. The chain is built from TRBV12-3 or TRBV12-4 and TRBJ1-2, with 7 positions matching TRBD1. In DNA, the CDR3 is TGTGCCAGCAGTCCGAGGACAGGATATGGCTACACCTTC. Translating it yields CASSPRTGYGYTF.